This is a list of T cell receptor beta chains from one sample in a study of T cell responses to AZD1222 COVID-19 vaccine. Produced via immunoSEQ multiplex PCR; TCRdb's table is partial and in-frame only. The data hold some 120,000 clones, with 80% to 90% observed a single time. The material sequenced was peripheral blood, taken on day 0 of AZD1222 vaccination. The receptors shown here come from an adult in good health. Each CDR3 is given with its conserved first and last residue. Fields, in order: J gene, D gene, V gene, CDR3 protein, CDR3 DNA. D genes are given only for firm matches.

>TRBJ2-7|-|TRBV19
CASSPRGAAYEQYF
TGTGCCAGTAGTCCCAGGGGGGCGGCCTACGAGCAGTACTTC
>TRBJ2-7|-|TRBV25-1
CASSAPGSKGEQYF
TGTGCCAGCAGTGCCCCGGGGAGCAAAGGAGAGCAGTACTTC
>TRBJ2-7|TRBD1|TRBV12-3/TRBV12-4
CASRGQGRGEQYF
TGTGCCAGCAGGGGACAGGGTCGGGGCGAGCAGTACTTC
>TRBJ1-5|-|TRBV23-1
CASSQSRRDGPCQPQHF
TGCGCCAGCAGTCAATCGAGAAGGGACGGTCCGTGTCAGCCCCAGCATTTT
>TRBJ1-1|TRBD1|TRBV10-1
CASNSDRDTEAFF
TGCGCCAGCAACTCAGACAGGGACACTGAAGCTTTCTTT
>TRBJ1-2|-|TRBV6-5
CASSFQDGMPGGYTF
TGTGCCAGCAGTTTCCAAGACGGGATGCCTGGTGGCTACACCTTC
>TRBJ1-1|TRBD1|TRBV4-3
CASSLDKGAAEAFF
TGCGCCAGCAGCTTAGATAAGGGGGCGGCTGAAGCTTTCTTT
>TRBJ1-1|-|TRBV7-9
CASTRKGVNTEAFF
TGTGCCAGCACCAGAAAGGGAGTGAACACTGAAGCTTTCTTT
>TRBJ2-1|-|TRBV6-5
CASSYSAGSSYNEQFF
TGTGCCAGCAGTTACTCTGCGGGGAGCTCCTACAATGAGCAGTTCTTC
>TRBJ1-1|TRBD1|TRBV3-1/TRBV3-2
CASSRTGGTEAFF
TGTGCCAGCAGCCGGACAGGGGGGACTGAAGCTTTCTTT